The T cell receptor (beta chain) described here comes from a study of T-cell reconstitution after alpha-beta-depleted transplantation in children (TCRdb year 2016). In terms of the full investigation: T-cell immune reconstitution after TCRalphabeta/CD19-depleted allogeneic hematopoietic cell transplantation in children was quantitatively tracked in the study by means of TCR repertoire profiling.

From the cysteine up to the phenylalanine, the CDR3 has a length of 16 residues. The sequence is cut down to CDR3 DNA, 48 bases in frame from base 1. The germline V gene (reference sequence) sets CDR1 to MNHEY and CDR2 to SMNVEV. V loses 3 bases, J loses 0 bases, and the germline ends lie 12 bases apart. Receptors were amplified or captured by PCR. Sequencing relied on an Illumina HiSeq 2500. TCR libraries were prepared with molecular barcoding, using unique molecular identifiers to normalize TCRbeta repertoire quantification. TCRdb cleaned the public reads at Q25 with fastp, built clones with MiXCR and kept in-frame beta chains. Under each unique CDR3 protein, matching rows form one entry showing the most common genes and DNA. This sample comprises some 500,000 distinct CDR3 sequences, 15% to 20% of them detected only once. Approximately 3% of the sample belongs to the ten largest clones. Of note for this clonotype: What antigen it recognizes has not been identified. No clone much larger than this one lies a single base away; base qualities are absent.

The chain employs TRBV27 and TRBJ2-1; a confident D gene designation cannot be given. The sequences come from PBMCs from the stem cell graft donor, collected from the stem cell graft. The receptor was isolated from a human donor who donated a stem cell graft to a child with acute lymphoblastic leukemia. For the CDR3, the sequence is CASSFPNPSSYNEQFF. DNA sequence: TGTGCCAGCAGTTTCCCTAACCCCAGCTCCTACAATGAGCAGTTCTTC.